This T cell receptor (beta chain) was sequenced for a study of lymphopenia after photon versus proton radiotherapy. Findings and caveats of the study: Relative stability marked proton patients; photon patients lost diversity and naive cells. Authors raise, but do not show, better survival with proton therapy. Post-nadir diversity loss with photons came from oligoclonal expansion, particularly CD8+ Temra cells.

Using immunoSEQ multiplex PCR, the repertoire was profiled, and TCRdb retains in-frame clones only, with some absent. Among about 50,000 clones listed, 80% to 95% were seen once. As for this clone: What it binds is unknown.

The source is a woman aged 40 to 50 with cholangiocarcinoma. The material sequenced was peripheral blood, taken from a patient treated with photon-based radiotherapy.

CDR3 DNA sequence: TGTGCCAGCAGCTTATACGGAGAAGGCACTGAAGCTTTCTTT. It translates to CASSLYGEGTEAFF. This chain links TRBV7-9 with TRBJ1-1; D remains unclear. CDR1 and CDR2 from the germline V gene are SEHNR and FQNEAQ (reference sequence). V lost 2 bases and J lost 4, with 11 bases in between. This CDR3 has 14 amino acids.